This T cell receptor (beta chain) is drawn from a study of early T cells in non-severe SARS-CoV-2 infection. In the study overall: Sequencing input comprised bulk RNA from unsorted whole blood; chain pairing was not available.

The CDR3 extends over 12 amino acids. Trimming took 6 bases from V and 5 from J, leaving 13 bases between them. CDR1 is SQVTM and CDR2 is ANQGSEA in the germline V gene. This clonotype is medium-sized by share. Individual cDNA molecules were tagged with unique molecular identifiers. TCRdb passed the 5' RACE reads through MiXCR, listing each CDR3 protein once. The data show some 66,000 distinct CDR3 sequences, 9.1% seen once. The V gene is TRBV29-1, the J gene TRBJ2-5; D is perhaps TRBD2 (5 bases). The sequenced sample consisted of whole blood. This TCR was sampled from an adult who was a healthcare worker with PCR-confirmed SARS-CoV-2 infection or an uninfected control (not recorded which). DNA of the CDR3: TGCAGCGTGAGTGACTCGGGGGAGACCCAGTACTTC. Translation gives CSVSDSGETQYF.